This T cell receptor (beta chain) was obtained from a study of T-cell memory formation after mild COVID-19. This clonotype has only a few counts. Each CDR3 protein is one row after TCRdb ran MiXCR on the 5' RACE reads. The sample records a few hundred thousand distinct CDR3 sequences, approximately 16% being singletons. The CDR3 sequence is 14 residues long. Trimming removed 1 base at V and 1 base at J, with 7 bases between. The germline V gene has CDR1 LGHNA and CDR2 YNFKEQ. The rearrangement joins TRBV4-2 to TRBJ2-5; D gene ambiguous. The origin of this receptor is a young man who had mild COVID-19 (a few samples of this study predate the infection). Cell type and time point are not known. What was sequenced was PBMCs or a T cell subset sorted from them (not recorded which). The CDR3 sequence is CASSQAPAQETQYF. In DNA form, the CDR3 reads TGTGCCAGCAGCCAAGCCCCTGCCCAAGAGACCCAGTACTTC.